The rows below give T cell receptor beta chains drawn from one sample of a study of Graves' ophthalmopathy and Graves' hyperthyroidism. Each CDR3 protein is one row after TCRdb ran MiXCR on the multiplex PCR reads. The sample records hundreds of thousands of distinct CDR3 sequences, around 50% being singletons. The sample consisted of peripheral blood. The receptors derive from an adult man with Graves' ophthalmopathy. CDR3s include the opening cysteine and the closing phenylalanine or tryptophan. The D gene is left open where the match is weak. Clone sizes are given selectively: once, few, many, or a class where the clone is expanded.

J gene | V gene | D gene | clone size | CDR3 protein | CDR3 DNA
TRBJ2-7 | TRBV7-2 | . | . | CASSFSSRGEQYF | TGTGCCAGCAGCTTTTCTAGCCGCGGCGAGCAGTACTTC
TRBJ2-5 | TRBV10-3 | . | . | CAISEWKSHKRETQYF | TGTGCCATCAGTGAGTGGAAGTCCCATAAGAGGGAGACCCAGTACTTC
TRBJ2-5 | TRBV7-8 | TRBD1 | . | CASTSRGRETQYF | TGTGCCAGCACCTCCAGGGGGCGAGAGACCCAGTACTTC
TRBJ1-5 | TRBV7-2 | TRBD1 | once | CASRRQGANQPQHF | TGTGCCAGCAGGCGACAGGGTGCCAATCAGCCCCAGCATTTT
TRBJ1-5 | TRBV5-1 | . | . | CASSLSPQVDQPQHF | TGCGCCAGCAGCTTGTCCCCGCAGGTAGATCAGCCCCAGCATTTT
TRBJ1-2 | TRBV7-2 | . | . | CASSLYDGSGYTF | TGTGCCAGCAGCTTGTATGACGGATCTGGCTACACCTTC
TRBJ2-7 | TRBV27 | . | . | CASSHHYEQYF | TGTGCCAGCAGTCACCATTACGAGCAGTACTTC
TRBJ2-7 | TRBV3-1 | . | . | CASSQEYRSGEQYF | TGTGCCAGCAGCCAAGAGTATAGGTCCGGCGAGCAGTACTTC
TRBJ2-5 | TRBV7-9 | . | . | CASSSGEETQYF | TGTGCCAGCAGCTCCGGGGAAGAGACCCAGTACTTC
TRBJ1-2 | TRBV9 | . | few | CASSAEGSRQLYGYTF | TGTGCCAGCAGCGCGGAGGGGAGTCGGCAACTCTATGGCTACACCTTC
TRBJ1-5 | TRBV10-3 | . | many | CAISERVSFGSNQPQHF | TGTGCCATCAGTGAGAGGGTTTCCTTTGGGAGCAATCAGCCCCAGCATTTT
TRBJ1-1 | TRBV6-2/TRBV6-3 | TRBD1 | few | CASSSTGGMNTEAFF | TGTGCCAGCAGTTCAACAGGGGGCATGAACACTGAAGCTTTCTTT
TRBJ1-2 | TRBV28 | TRBD1 | . | CASRSGQGQDGYTF | TGTGCCAGCAGGTCAGGACAGGGACAGGATGGCTACACCTTC
TRBJ2-7 | TRBV20-1 | . | few | CSARDPLRFPGTYEQYF | TGCAGTGCTAGAGATCCCCTCCGATTCCCTGGCACCTACGAGCAGTACTTC
TRBJ2-7 | TRBV7-6 | TRBD1 | . | CASSPQGAGGEQYF | TGTGCCAGCAGTCCTCAGGGGGCGGGCGGGGAGCAGTACTTC
TRBJ2-5 | TRBV29-1 | . | . | CSSPGARTQYF | TGCAGCAGTCCAGGGGCCAGGACCCAGTACTTC
TRBJ1-6 | TRBV9 | . | . | CASSLAAGISPLHF | TGTGCCAGCAGTTTAGCGGCAGGGATTTCACCCCTCCACTTT
TRBJ2-3 | TRBV29-1 | . | . | CSSTGPGATDTQYF | TGCAGCTCCACAGGTCCAGGGGCCACAGATACGCAGTATTTT
TRBJ2-2 | TRBV5-1 | . | . | CASSLNAGETGELFF | TGCGCCAGCAGCTTGAATGCCGGAGAGACCGGGGAGCTGTTTTTT
TRBJ1-2 | TRBV7-2 | TRBD1 | . | CASSPGQGRFAYGYTF | TGTGCCAGCAGCCCGGGACAGGGGAGGTTCGCCTATGGCTACACCTTC
TRBJ1-1 | TRBV14 | . | . | CASSPLGTYQVTEAFF | TGTGCCAGCAGCCCATTAGGGACCTACCAGGTGACTGAAGCTTTCTTT
TRBJ1-2 | TRBV6-5 | TRBD1 | . | CASSPGGTGVGYTF | TGTGCCAGCAGTCCGGGCGGGACAGGGGTTGGCTACACCTTC
TRBJ2-2 | TRBV2 | TRBD1 | . | CASSGQGETGELLF | TGTGCCAGCAGTGGGCAGGGGGAAACCGGGGAGCTGCTTTTT
TRBJ2-5 | TRBV12-3/TRBV12-4 | . | . | CASSGTGAPQETQYF | TGTGCCAGCAGTGGAACGGGGGCCCCCCAAGAGACCCAGTACTTC
TRBJ1-4 | TRBV7-8 | TRBD1 | . | CASSLEGQVNEKLFF | TGTGCCAGCAGCTTAGAGGGACAGGTTAATGAAAAACTGTTTTTT
TRBJ1-5 | TRBV12-3/TRBV12-4 | . | . | CASSLGLRQPQHF | TGTGCCAGCAGTTTAGGGTTACGGCAGCCCCAGCATTTT
TRBJ2-5 | TRBV7-8 | . | . | CASSQAGGGRQETQYF | TGCGCCAGCAGCCAAGCTGGGGGGGGGCGCCAAGAGACCCAGTACTTC
TRBJ2-7 | TRBV7-6 | . | . | CASSSRWGSEQYF | TGTGCCAGCAGCTCCAGGTGGGGCTCCGAGCAGTACTTC
TRBJ1-5 | TRBV2 | TRBD1 | few | CASSETTGTAYQPQHF | TGTGCCAGCAGTGAAACAACCGGGACAGCGTATCAGCCCCAGCATTTT
TRBJ2-7 | TRBV10-3 | TRBD1 | . | CASSLPGQGATNEQYF | TGTGCCAGCAGCCTTCCGGGACAGGGGGCAACTAACGAGCAGTACTTC
TRBJ1-5 | TRBV19 | . | . | CASSIGGDGQPQHF | TGTGCCAGTAGTATTGGGGGAGACGGTCAGCCCCAGCATTTT
TRBJ1-1 | TRBV5-6 | . | . | CASSQERGNTEAFF | TGTGCCAGCAGCCAAGAGAGGGGGAACACTGAAGCTTTCTTT
TRBJ1-6 | TRBV5-6 | TRBD1 | few | CASSRNTGTGFSPLHF | TGTGCCAGCAGCCGCAACACCGGGACAGGGTTTTCACCCCTCCACTTT
TRBJ1-2 | TRBV9 | . | . | CASSVGDWYYGYTF | TGTGCCAGCAGCGTAGGGGACTGGTACTATGGCTACACCTTC
TRBJ2-7 | TRBV12-3/TRBV12-4 | TRBD2 | many | CASSRTSGIFEQYF | TGTGCCAGCAGTAGGACTAGCGGGATCTTCGAGCAGTACTTC
TRBJ2-7 | TRBV7-3 | TRBD1 | . | CASSQPGQGYEQYF | TGTGCCAGCAGCCAACCGGGACAGGGCTACGAGCAGTACTTC
TRBJ1-2 | TRBV3-1 | . | . | CASSQDPRDRYTF | TGTGCCAGCAGCCAAGATCCGCGAGACCGCTACACCTTC
TRBJ1-2 | TRBV9 | . | . | CASSPPPTQFYGYTF | TGTGCCAGCAGCCCGCCCCCGACACAGTTCTATGGCTACACCTTC
TRBJ2-7 | TRBV11-2 | . | . | CASSLRDGLYEQYF | TGTGCCAGCAGCCTACGGGACGGACTCTACGAGCAGTACTTC
TRBJ2-6 | TRBV19 | . | few | CATDGTAHSGANVLTF | TGTGCCACAGACGGGACTGCACACTCTGGGGCCAACGTCCTGACTTTC
TRBJ2-7 | TRBV19 | TRBD1 | . | CASSMDRGLSYEQYF | TGTGCCAGTAGTATGGACAGGGGCCTCTCCTACGAGCAGTACTTC
TRBJ2-7 | TRBV7-2 | . | . | CASSLAGMSYEQYF | TGTGCCAGCAGCTTAGCGGGCATGTCCTACGAGCAGTACTTC
TRBJ2-7 | TRBV19 | TRBD1 | . | CASSWDSRSGEQYF | TGTGCCAGTAGTTGGGACAGCCGATCGGGGGAGCAGTACTTC
TRBJ1-2 | TRBV7-3 | . | few | CASSLDTGGYTF | TGTGCCAGCAGCTTGGATACAGGGGGCTACACCTTC
TRBJ2-7 | TRBV14 | TRBD1 | . | CASILGGQGAYEQYF | TGTGCCAGCATCCTGGGAGGACAGGGGGCTTACGAGCAGTACTTC
TRBJ1-2 | TRBV6-5 | . | . | CASSGVAGYTF | TGTGCCAGCAGTGGGGTCGCAGGCTACACCTTC
TRBJ2-7 | TRBV28 | . | . | CASSPTGTGSYEQYF | TGTGCCAGCAGTCCCACCGGGACTGGCTCCTACGAGCAGTACTTC
TRBJ2-5 | TRBV12-3/TRBV12-4 | TRBD2 | . | CASSGTRRETQYF | TGTGCCAGCAGTGGGACTAGGAGGGAGACCCAGTACTTC
TRBJ2-5 | TRBV20-1 | . | . | CSAREYSNQETQYF | TGCAGTGCTAGAGAGTACAGTAACCAAGAGACCCAGTACTTC
TRBJ1-1 | TRBV29-1 | TRBD1 | many | CSVWGQGATEAFF | TGCAGCGTCTGGGGGCAGGGGGCCACTGAAGCTTTCTTT